This entry lists 23 T cell receptor beta chains sequenced from one sample in a study. Via MiXCR, TCRdb re-called the RT-PCR reads, giving one row per CDR3 protein. The repertoire holds hundreds of thousands of distinct CDR3 sequences, with 14% as singletons. Sample: memory CD4+ T cells from blood. The receptors stem from a female donor in good health, serving as a healthy control.

This clonotype occurred a few times. The CDR3 loop is CASSSPPGQGSEKLFF. CDR3 sequence (DNA): TGTGCCAGCAGTTCCCCTCCGGGACAGGGTAGTGAAAAACTGTTTTTT. V is TRBV28 and J is TRBJ1-4, with 9 bases fitting TRBD1. The CDR3 sequence is 16 residues long. Germline CDR1 and CDR2: MDHEN and SYDVKM. V was pared by 4 bases and J by 7 bases, with 10 bases of the junction left unmatched.

This clonotype was recorded at least ten times. The V call is TRBV6-6, the J call TRBJ1-6, with D maybe TRBD1 (5 bases). V lost 6 bases, J lost 7 bases, and 7 bases lay in between. The CDR3 spans 12 residues. Germline CDR1 MNHNY, CDR2 SVGAGI (reference sequence). DNA of the CDR3: TGTGCCAGCAGCTACAGGAATTCACCCCTCCACTTT. Translating it yields CASSYRNSPLHF.

The chain has TRBV12-3 or TRBV12-4 and TRBJ2-1; TRBD1 might be the D (5 bases). The CDR3 is made up of 16 amino acids. Deletions cut 0 bases from V and 0 bases from J, with 9 bases between. The CDR3 region has the DNA TGTGCCAGCAGTTTAGCGACAAGGGGCTCCTACAATGAGCAGTTCTTC. This encodes CASSLATRGSYNEQFF.

V gene TRBV6-5 combines with J gene TRBJ1-2, with 8 bases that match TRBD1. J lost 4 bases, V lost 6 bases, and 7 bases had no gene match. CDR1 is MNHEY, CDR2 SVGAGI, per germline. CDR3 size: 14 residues. CDR3 nucleotides: TGTGCCAGCAGCCAGGGACAGGCTGTCTATGGCTACACCTTC. Translated, it gives CASSQGQAVYGYTF.

This clonotype was detected ten times or more. The gene calls are TRBV4-3 and TRBJ2-3; 8 bases are shared with TRBD2. The V segment lost 4 bases and the J segment 4 bases; nucleotides outside the gene matches: 7. The CDR3 has 15 residues. CDR1 LGHNA and CDR2 YSLEER come from the germline V gene. This chain's CDR3 is CASSPLVAGPDTQYF. The CDR3 DNA reads as TGCGCCAGCAGCCCGTTGGTAGCGGGGCCAGATACGCAGTATTTT.

This clonotype was counted many times. V and J are TRBV29-1 and TRBJ1-2; D might be TRBD1 (5 bases). Deletions cut 0 bases from V and 5 bases from J, with 13 bases between. Germline CDR1 is SQVTM and CDR2 is ANQGSEA. The CDR3 contains 14 residues. CDR3 coding DNA: TGCAGCGTTGAAGATCGAAGGGGCGGGTATGGCTACACCTTC. It is translated as CSVEDRRGGYGYTF.

V usage is TRBV6-1 and J usage is TRBJ1-5; maybe TRBD1 (6 bases). The germline V gene has CDR1 MNHNS and CDR2 SASEGT. V dropped 8 bases and J dropped 6 bases, with 14 bases sitting between them. CDR3 length: 13 residues. The CDR3 sequence: CASQTGSGQPQHF. Written as DNA, the CDR3 is TGTGCCAGCCAGACAGGCAGTGGTCAGCCCCAGCATTTT.

This clonotype was counted ten times or more. This chain joins TRBV6-2 or TRBV6-3 and TRBJ1-4; D is unclear. Deletions cut 6 bases from V and 3 bases from J, with 14 bases between. The CDR3 has 15 amino acids. Germline lookup yields CDR1 MNHEY and CDR2 SVGEGT. The CDR3 is CASRHDGNPNEKLFF. CDR3 nucleotides: TGTGCCAGCAGACACGACGGGAACCCTAATGAAAAACTGTTTTTT.

This clonotype was picked up many times. This CDR3 reads CASSEQDNQPQHF. The CDR3 DNA sequence: TGTGCCAGCAGTGAACAGGACAATCAGCCCCAGCATTTT. The chain is built from TRBV25-1 and TRBJ1-5; D gene ambiguous. The CDR3 sequence is 13 residues long. Germline CDR1 is MGHDK and CDR2 is SYGVNS. With 2 bases removed from V and 3 bases from J, the gap between germline ends came to 5 bases. The full variable domain, its missing parts supplied by reference TRBV25-1 and TRBJ1-5, is EADIYQTPRYLVIGTGKKITLECSQTMGHDKMYWYQQDPGMELHLIHYSYGVNSTEKGDLSSESTVSRIRTEHFPLTLESARPSHTSQYLCASSEQDNQPQHFGDGTRLSIL.

This clonotype was counted a few times. The rearrangement joins TRBV4-1 to TRBJ2-1; 11 nucleotides align to TRBD2. CDR3 size: 16 residues. The germline gives CDR1 MGHRA, CDR2 YSYEKL. V was pared by 3 bases and J by 4 bases, with 5 bases of the junction left unmatched. This chain's CDR3 is CASSQGLAVTYNEQFF. In nucleotides, the CDR3 is TGCGCCAGCAGCCAGGGACTAGCGGTTACTTACAATGAGCAGTTCTTC.

Regarding this clonotype: A much larger clonotype is one base distant, so this may be a read error. This chain connects TRBV29-1 to TRBJ1-2; no definite D call. The CDR3 extends over 11 amino acids. Germline assignment: CDR1 SQVTM and CDR2 ANQGSEA. The CDR3 is CSAEKGYGYTF. The CDR3 DNA is TGCAGCGCTGAAAAGGGCTATGGCTACACCTTC.

This chain connects TRBV20-1 to TRBJ2-5; D is possibly TRBD2 (6 bases). Deletions cut 0 bases from V and 4 bases from J, with 12 bases between. Germline-derived CDR1 and CDR2 are DFQATT and SNEGSKA (reference sequence). The CDR3 length is 14 residues. The CDR3 sequence is CSAREPSVLETQYF. The CDR3 DNA sequence: TGCAGTGCTAGAGAGCCTAGCGTACTAGAGACCCAGTACTTC.

The chain combines TRBV20-1 with TRBJ1-1; D is ambiguous. Germline loops: CDR1 DFQATT, CDR2 SNEGSKA (reference sequence). Trimming took 1 base from V and 1 from J, leaving 7 bases between them. The CDR3 extends over 13 amino acids. The CDR3 region is CSARVPQNTEAFF. The DNA for the CDR3 is TGCAGTGCTAGAGTACCACAGAACACTGAAGCTTTCTTT.

The chain joins TRBV27 to TRBJ1-4; D ambiguous. The ends were cut back, 5 bases at V and 5 bases at J, with 12 bases in the middle. The CDR3 is 14 residues long. In germline, CDR1 is MNHEY, CDR2 SMNVEV (reference sequence). The CDR3, as DNA: TGTGCCAGCAGTCCCGCCCGCGTCAATGAAAAACTGTTTTTT. It encodes CASSPARVNEKLFF.

Here the CDR3 DNA reads TGTGCCAGTAGTAAGAGTCGGGGCACTGAAGCTTTCTTT. Translated, it gives CASSKSRGTEAFF. The chain carries TRBV19 and TRBJ1-1; D gene uncertain. V lost 4 bases to trimming and J lost 4 bases, with 10 bases between them. This CDR3 has 13 amino acids. Germline CDR1 LNHDA, CDR2 SQIVND (reference sequence).

In this sample, this clonotype turned up a few times. The chain couples TRBV5-8 to TRBJ1-1; D is ambiguous. The V end was cut by 6 bases, the J end by 2 bases, with 17 bases between. Germline V lookup: CDR1 SGHTS, CDR2 YDEGEE. The length of the CDR3 is 15 residues. CDR3: CASTLGGRANTEAFF. The CDR3 nucleotides are TGTGCCAGCACCCTGGGCGGGAGGGCTAACACTGAAGCTTTCTTT.

This clonotype was detected a few times. This rearrangement joins TRBV27 to TRBJ2-3; 8 bases line up with TRBD2. Unmatched junction bases numbered 6, after V lost 7 bases and J lost 3 bases. The CDR3 is made up of 14 amino acids. CDR1 MNHEY and CDR2 SMNVEV come from the germline V gene (reference sequence). The CDR3 loop is CASTGGRLTDTQYF. The CDR3 DNA follows: TGTGCCAGCACGGGCGGGAGGCTGACAGATACGCAGTATTTT.

This clonotype occurred many times. The chain has TRBV12-3 or TRBV12-4 and TRBJ1-5; possible D gene TRBD1, 5 bases. Trimming stripped 3 bases from V and 10 bases from J, with 13 bases between. The CDR3 covers 13 residues. The CDR3 sequence is CASSLDGGTPQHF. In DNA form, the CDR3 reads TGTGCCAGCAGTTTGGATGGGGGGACTCCCCAGCATTTT.

This clonotype was seen only a few times. This rearrangement joins TRBV20-1 to TRBJ2-1; 14 bases match TRBD2. J lost 5 bases, V lost 5 bases, and 2 bases had no gene match. The CDR3 runs to 14 residues. CDR1 and CDR2 (germline): DFQATT, SNEGSKA (reference sequence). CDR3 in amino acids: CSAEGLAGDNEQFF. The CDR3 DNA reads TGCAGTGCTGAGGGACTAGCGGGAGACAATGAGCAGTTCTTC.

This clonotype was counted only a few times. V is TRBV15 and J is TRBJ2-7; TRBD1 matches at 8 bases. The CDR3 has 18 amino acids. Germline CDR1 LNHNV, CDR2 YYDKDF (reference sequence). Losses at the gene ends were 0 bases for V and 2 bases for J; bases not matched to a gene: 12. The CDR3 loop reads CATSRDSTGQGGAYEQYF. The CDR3 coding sequence is TGTGCCACCAGCAGAGATAGTACAGGACAGGGTGGTGCCTACGAGCAGTACTTC.

This clonotype has at least ten counts. The V call is TRBV20-1, the J call TRBJ1-5; weak D call: TRBD1 (6 bases). This CDR3 contains 15 residues. The V gene's germline CDR1 is DFQATT and CDR2 SNEGSKA (reference sequence). The V and J ends lost 5 bases and 3 bases respectively, with 17 bases between them. The CDR3 protein is CSAPFEGGVNQPQHF. CDR3 sequence (DNA): TGCAGTGCTCCCTTTGAGGGGGGCGTCAATCAGCCCCAGCATTTT.

This clonotype was observed many times. The J gene is TRBJ1-5, the V gene TRBV5-1; D uncertain. Per germline, CDR1 SGHRS and CDR2 YFSETQ. This CDR3 contains 17 residues. The V end was cut by 5 bases, the J end by 1 base, with 19 bases between. CDR3 bases: TGCGCCAGCAGGGGCGGTGGAAGCACTGAGAGCAATCAGCCCCAGCATTTT. Translation: CASRGGGSTESNQPQHF.

This clonotype was observed at least ten times. Sequence at one end of the junction differs from germline and may be a read error. This rearrangement joins TRBV18 to TRBJ1-2; D perhaps matches TRBD1 (5 bases). Germline values: CDR1 KGHSH, CDR2 LQKENI. The CDR3 is 13 amino acids. CDR3 bases: TGCGCCAGCAGCCCGACAGCTAACTATGGCTACACCTTC. Amino acids: CASSPTANYGYTF.